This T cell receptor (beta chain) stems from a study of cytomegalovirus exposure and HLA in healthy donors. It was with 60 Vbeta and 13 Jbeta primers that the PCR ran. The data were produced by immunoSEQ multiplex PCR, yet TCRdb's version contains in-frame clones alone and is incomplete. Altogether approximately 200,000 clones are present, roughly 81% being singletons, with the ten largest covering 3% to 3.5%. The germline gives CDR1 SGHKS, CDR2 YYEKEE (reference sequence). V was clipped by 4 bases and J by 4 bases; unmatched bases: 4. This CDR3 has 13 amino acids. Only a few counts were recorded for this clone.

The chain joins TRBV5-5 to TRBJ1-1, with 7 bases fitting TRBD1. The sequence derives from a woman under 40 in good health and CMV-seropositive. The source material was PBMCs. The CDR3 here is CASSETGATEAFF. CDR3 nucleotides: TGTGCCAGCAGCGAAACAGGGGCCACTGAAGCTTTCTTT.